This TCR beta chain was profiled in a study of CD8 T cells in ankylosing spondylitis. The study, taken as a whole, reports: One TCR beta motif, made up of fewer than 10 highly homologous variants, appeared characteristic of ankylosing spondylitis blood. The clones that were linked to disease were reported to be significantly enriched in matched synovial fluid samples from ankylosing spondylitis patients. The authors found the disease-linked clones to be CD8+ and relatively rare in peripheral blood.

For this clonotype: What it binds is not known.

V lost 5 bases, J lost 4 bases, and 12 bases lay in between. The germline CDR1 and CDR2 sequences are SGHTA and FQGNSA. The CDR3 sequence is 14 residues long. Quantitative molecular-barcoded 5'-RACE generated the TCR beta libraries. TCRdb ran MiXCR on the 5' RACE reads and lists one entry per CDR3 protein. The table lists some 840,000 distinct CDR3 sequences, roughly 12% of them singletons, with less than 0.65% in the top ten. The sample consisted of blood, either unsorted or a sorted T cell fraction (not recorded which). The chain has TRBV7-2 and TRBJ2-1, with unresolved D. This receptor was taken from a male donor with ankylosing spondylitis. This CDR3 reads CASSLGYGYNEQFF. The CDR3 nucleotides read TGTGCCAGCAGCCTAGGATATGGATACAATGAGCAGTTCTTC.